Following are 6 T cell receptor beta chains from one sample sequenced in a study of blood T cell repertoires in COVID-19 (dated by TCRdb to 2020 to 2022). Library preparation was by the immunoSEQ multiplex PCR assay. The table was pulled from immuneACCESS by TCRdb, which kept in-frame rearrangements only. Such tables lose some clones; where checked, under half of the loss comes from unresolved V genes, and the rest has no known cause. The sample data list around 220,000 clones, and less than 90% of these were observed just once. Of the sample, about 20% is held by the ten largest clones. The sequenced sample consisted of peripheral blood. These receptors were obtained from a young man with active or convalescent COVID-19.

The chain recombines TRBV6-5 with TRBJ2-7; 10 nucleotides align to TRBD1. This CDR3 spans 14 amino acids. Germline V lookup: CDR1 MNHEY, CDR2 SVGAGI. Trimming removed 7 bases from V and 2 bases from J; junction bases left unmatched: 5. The CDR3 region is CASIGQGGPYEQYF. DNA of the CDR3: TGTGCCAGCATTGGACAGGGGGGACCCTACGAGCAGTACTTC.

This sequence joins TRBV5-1 and TRBJ1-2; D is possibly TRBD1 (5 bases). Looked up from germline, CDR1 is SGHRS and CDR2 is YFSETQ. The V and J ends lost 4 bases and 4 bases respectively, with 14 bases between them. The CDR3 extends over 14 amino acids. CDR3: CASSLQGFVYGYTF. CDR3 bases: TGCGCCAGCAGCCTGCAGGGTTTTGTCTATGGCTACACCTTC.

The chain has TRBV6-4 and TRBJ2-3; D gene ambiguous. V lost 0 bases to trimming and J lost 3 bases, with 7 bases between them. The CDR3 sequence is 14 residues long. CDR1 is MRHNA, CDR2 SNTAGT, per germline. CDR3 DNA: TGTGCCAGCAGTGACTCATTTCTTACAGATACGCAGTATTTT. Translation: CASSDSFLTDTQYF.

The chain combines TRBV7-6 with TRBJ2-4; 8 bases match TRBD1. J gave up 4 bases and V 5 bases, and 7 bases lay outside the gene matches. CDR3 length: 15 amino acids. The germline V gene has CDR1 SGHVS and CDR2 FNYEAQ. For the CDR3, the DNA is TGTGCCAGCAGCCCAGGAGACAGGGGTAAAAACATTCAGTACTTC. Translated: CASSPGDRGKNIQYF.

This rearrangement joins TRBV19 to TRBJ2-2, with 10 nucleotides matching TRBD1. The germline V gene has CDR1 LNHDA and CDR2 SQIVND (reference sequence). After removal of 2 bases from V and 5 bases from J, the junction contained 5 bases not matched to a gene. CDR3 length: 16 residues. The CDR3 bases are TGTGCCAGTAGTATATCGGGACAGGGGTTGACCGGGGAGCTGTTTTTT. It specifies CASSISGQGLTGELFF.

By sample share, this clone is medium-sized. The genes are TRBV30 and TRBJ2-2, with TRBD2 matching over 8 bases. The junction had 10 bases not matched to a gene; V was cut back by 2 bases and J by 5 bases. In germline, CDR1 is GTSNPN, CDR2 SVGIG (reference sequence). The CDR3 covers 16 residues. CDR3 sequence: CAWSPPGTRKTGELFF. CDR3 coding DNA: TGTGCCTGGAGTCCTCCCGGGACTAGAAAAACCGGGGAGCTGTTTTTT.